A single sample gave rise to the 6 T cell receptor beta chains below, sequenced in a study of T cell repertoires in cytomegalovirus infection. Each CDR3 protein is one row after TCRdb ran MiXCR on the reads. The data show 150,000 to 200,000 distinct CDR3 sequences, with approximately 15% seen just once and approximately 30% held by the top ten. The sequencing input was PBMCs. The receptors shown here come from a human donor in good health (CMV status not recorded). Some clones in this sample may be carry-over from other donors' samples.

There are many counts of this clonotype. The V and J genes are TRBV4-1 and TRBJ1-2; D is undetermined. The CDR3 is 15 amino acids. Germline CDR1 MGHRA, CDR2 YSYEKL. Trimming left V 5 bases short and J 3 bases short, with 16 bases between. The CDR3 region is CASSYPRYGYYGYTF. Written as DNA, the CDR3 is TGCGCCAGCAGCTATCCCCGATACGGATACTATGGCTACACCTTC.

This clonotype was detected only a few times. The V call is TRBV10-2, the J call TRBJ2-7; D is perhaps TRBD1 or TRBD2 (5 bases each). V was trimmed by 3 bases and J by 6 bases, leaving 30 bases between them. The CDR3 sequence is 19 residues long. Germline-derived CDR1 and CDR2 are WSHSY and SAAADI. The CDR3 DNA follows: TGCGCCAGCAGTGACGAGGGACCTTCCTGGGCAGGTTGGGAGATCGAGCAGTACTTC. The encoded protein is CASSDEGPSWAGWEIEQYF.

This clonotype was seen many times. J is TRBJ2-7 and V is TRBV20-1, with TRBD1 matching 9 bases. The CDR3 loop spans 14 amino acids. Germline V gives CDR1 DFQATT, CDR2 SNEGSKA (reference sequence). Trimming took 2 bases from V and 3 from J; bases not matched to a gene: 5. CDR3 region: CSARTWDRVYEQYF. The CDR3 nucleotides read TGCAGTGCTAGAACATGGGACAGGGTCTACGAGCAGTACTTC.

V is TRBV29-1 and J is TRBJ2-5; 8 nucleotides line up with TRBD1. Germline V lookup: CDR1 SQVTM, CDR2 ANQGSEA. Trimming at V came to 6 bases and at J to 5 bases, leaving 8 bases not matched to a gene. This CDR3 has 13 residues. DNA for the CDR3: TGCAGCGTGAGACAGGGGACAAGGGAGACCCAGTACTTC. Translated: CSVRQGTRETQYF.

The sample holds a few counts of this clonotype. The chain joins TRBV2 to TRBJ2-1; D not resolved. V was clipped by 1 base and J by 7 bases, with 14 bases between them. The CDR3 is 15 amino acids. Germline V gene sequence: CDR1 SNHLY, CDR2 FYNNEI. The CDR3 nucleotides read TGTGCCAGCAGTGAAGTCCGAATTGGGGTGAATGAGCAGTTCTTC. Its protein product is CASSEVRIGVNEQFF.

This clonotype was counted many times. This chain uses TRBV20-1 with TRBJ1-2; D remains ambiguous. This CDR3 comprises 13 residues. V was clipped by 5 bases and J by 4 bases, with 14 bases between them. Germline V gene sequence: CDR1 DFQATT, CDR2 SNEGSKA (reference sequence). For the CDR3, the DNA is TGCAGTGCTCCCGACCCTTGGGGCTATGGCTACACCTTC. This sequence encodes CSAPDPWGYGYTF.